This entry lists 12 T cell receptor beta chains sequenced from one sample in a study of blood T cell repertoires in COVID-19. The method was immunoSEQ multiplex PCR; TCRdb's version includes in-frame clones alone and lacks a portion of them. The sample consists of a few hundred thousand clones, 87% of them appearing once. The source material was peripheral blood. These receptors all stem from a man between 60 and 70 years old who had recovered from COVID-19.

The chain joins TRBV10-1 to TRBJ2-7; 9 nucleotides agree with TRBD1. Germline CDR1 and CDR2: WNHNN and SYGVQD (reference sequence). The CDR3 loop spans 16 amino acids. V was clipped by 1 base and J by 1 base; unmatched bases: 5. CDR3 DNA sequence: TGCGCCAGCAGTGAGTGGGGGACAGGGACATCCTACGAGCAGTACTTC. It encodes CASSEWGTGTSYEQYF.

The chain employs TRBV5-1 and TRBJ2-5; the match to TRBD1 covers 7 bases. The junction had 4 bases not matched to a gene; V was cut back by 4 bases and J by 1 base. The germline CDR1 and CDR2 sequences are SGHRS and YFSETQ. The CDR3 spans 14 residues. The chain's CDR3 is CASSMGQPQETQYF. The CDR3 nucleotides are TGCGCCAGCAGCATGGGACAGCCCCAAGAGACCCAGTACTTC. Combining the CDR3 with reference TRBV5-1 and TRBJ2-5 gives the whole variable domain KAGVTQTPRYLIKTRGQQVTLSCSPISGHRSVSWYQQTPGQGLQFLFEYFSETQRNKGNFPGRFSGRQFSNSRSEMNVSTLELGDSALYLCASSMGQPQETQYFGPGTRLLVL.

The CDR3 bases are TGTGCCAGCAGTTTGGGGAGGACAGGCAACGAGCAGTACTTC. Translated, it gives CASSLGRTGNEQYF. This chain joins TRBV27 and TRBJ2-7; perhaps TRBD1 as D (7 bases). The V end was cut by 3 bases, the J end by 5 bases, with 14 bases between. CDR3 length: 14 residues. The germline gives CDR1 MNHEY, CDR2 SMNVEV (reference sequence).

This clone was seen a few times. The V and J genes are TRBV4-1 and TRBJ1-6; TRBD1 might be the D (5 bases). V was clipped by 1 base and J by 5 bases, with 9 bases between them. The germline V gene has CDR1 MGHRA and CDR2 YSYEKL. The CDR3 is 15 amino acids. The CDR3 nucleotides are TGCGCCAGCAGCCAAGGGACAAAAGATAATTCACCCCTCCACTTT. Residues: CASSQGTKDNSPLHF.

The rearrangement links TRBV10-1 to TRBJ2-7; D unclear. The CDR3 spans 13 residues. The germline CDR1 and CDR2 sequences are WNHNN and SYGVQD (reference sequence). V gave up 8 bases and J gave up 0 bases, with 11 bases separating them. The CDR3 DNA is TGCGCCAGCCGATACACCCGCTCCTACGAGCAGTACTTC. This gives the protein CASRYTRSYEQYF.

This rearrangement joins TRBV19 to TRBJ1-2, with TRBD1 matching over 10 bases. Germline V CDR1 and CDR2: LNHDA, SQIVND (reference sequence). Unmatched junction bases numbered 12, after V lost 6 bases and J lost 2 bases. This CDR3 contains 17 residues. Written as DNA, the CDR3 is TGTGCCAGTAGCATCTTCGGGACAGGGGTAGGAAACTATGGCTACACCTTC. As protein: CASSIFGTGVGNYGYTF.

The V call is TRBV7-3, the J call TRBJ2-3, with 8 nucleotides matching TRBD1. The CDR3 loop spans 15 amino acids. Trimming cost V 3 bases and J 3 bases; bases outside gene matches: 5. Looked up from germline, CDR1 is SGHTA and CDR2 is FQGTGA. In nucleotides, the CDR3 is TGTGCCAGCAGCTTGACAGGGGCCTTAACAGATACGCAGTATTTT. This translates into CASSLTGALTDTQYF.

This clone was picked up one time. The rearrangement uses TRBV3-1 (or the pseudogene TRBV3-2) and TRBJ1-5, with TRBD1 as a possible D gene (5 bases). V dropped 3 bases and J dropped 5 bases, with 8 bases sitting between them. The CDR3 spans 13 residues. In germline, CDR1 is LGHDT, CDR2 YNNKEL (reference sequence). Here the CDR3 reads CASSHRGDQPQHF. CDR3 in DNA: TGTGCCAGCAGCCATCGGGGGGATCAGCCCCAGCATTTT.

The chain links TRBV6-1 to TRBJ2-1, with 10 bases fitting TRBD2. The CDR3 contains 17 residues. Germline trimming cut 1 base from V and 1 base from J; bases unmatched to any gene: 4. The germline gives CDR1 MNHNS, CDR2 SASEGT. This CDR3 reads CASSEGLLAGSYNEQFF. The CDR3 nucleotides are TGTGCCAGCAGTGAAGGGCTACTAGCGGGATCCTACAATGAGCAGTTCTTC.

V is TRBV6-5 and J is TRBJ1-2; TRBD1 matches 8 bases. There are 13 residues in the CDR3. The V gene end was trimmed by 10 bases and the J gene end by 4 bases; junction bases not matched to a gene: 8. Germline CDR1 and CDR2: MNHEY and SVGAGI. CDR3 loop: CATLQTGGYGYTF. In DNA form, the CDR3 reads TGTGCCACTCTCCAAACAGGGGGCTATGGCTACACCTTC.

A remark on this clone: One end of the junction fails to match germline, which may point to a read error. The V call is TRBV3-1 (or the pseudogene TRBV3-2), the J call TRBJ2-1; the match to TRBD1 covers 7 bases. CDR1 LGHDT and CDR2 YNNKEL come from the germline V gene (reference sequence). The CDR3 totals 15 residues. The CDR3 sequence: CASRQEQGLHNEQFF. The CDR3 DNA reads TGTGCCAGCAGACAAGAACAGGGGCTCCACAATGAGCAGTTCTTC.

This clone appeared a single time. V gene TRBV20-1 combines with J gene TRBJ1-4, with D maybe TRBD1 (5 bases). The CDR3 extends over 11 amino acids. In germline, CDR1 is DFQATT, CDR2 SNEGSKA (reference sequence). Between the trimmed V and J ends, which lost 5 bases and 5 bases, there was a span of 6 bases. Here the CDR3 DNA reads TGCAGTGCTTCAGGGAATGAAAAACTGTTTTTT. Its translation: CSASGNEKLFF.